Below are 27 T cell receptor beta chains sequenced from a single sample in a study of T-cell memory formation after mild COVID-19. TCRdb re-called the 5' RACE reads through MiXCR, storing one row per CDR3 protein. This table holds more than 110,000 distinct CDR3 sequences, around 27% found once. Sequencing used PBMCs or a T cell subset sorted from them (not recorded which). These receptors all come from an adult woman who had mild COVID-19 (a few samples of this study predate the infection). Cell type and time point are not known.

The rearrangement uses TRBV6-2 or TRBV6-3 and TRBJ2-7; D possibly corresponds to TRBD1 (5 bases). Germline V lookup: CDR1 MNHEY, CDR2 SVGEGT. Trimming took off 4 bases at V and 6 bases at J, with 10 bases between the two ends. The CDR3 covers 12 residues. DNA for the CDR3: TGTGCCAGCAGTTTTCAGGGTGGCGAGCAGTACTTC. Translated, it gives CASSFQGGEQYF.

This clonotype was found many times. This chain uses TRBV5-5 with TRBJ2-2; D ambiguous. CDR3 size: 14 residues. Per the germline V gene, CDR1 is SGHKS and CDR2 is YYEKEE (reference sequence). Trimming cost V 0 bases and J 1 base, with 4 bases left between them. The CDR3 nucleotides are TGTGCCAGCAGCTTGGCATTGAACACCGGGGAGCTGTTTTTT. Protein product: CASSLALNTGELFF.

This clonotype was counted only a few times. The gene calls are TRBV12-3 or TRBV12-4 and TRBJ1-4; D may be TRBD1 (5 bases). This CDR3 has 14 residues. Trimming stripped 5 bases from V and 5 bases from J, with 12 bases between. The CDR3 region is CASSMPGLNEKLFF. For the CDR3, the DNA is TGTGCCAGCAGTATGCCGGGACTCAATGAAAAACTGTTTTTT.

The V call is TRBV4-2, the J call TRBJ1-1, with a tentative D call TRBD1 (5 bases). V lost 4 bases to trimming and J lost 7 bases, with 10 bases between them. The CDR3 is 12 amino acids. Germline V gene data show CDR1 as LGHNA and CDR2 as YNFKEQ. The CDR3 region has the DNA TGTGCCAGCAGCCCTCCCCAGGGTGAAGCTTTCTTT. Translated: CASSPPQGEAFF.

This clonotype was detected a few times. V and J are TRBV6-2 or TRBV6-3 and TRBJ2-1; 12 positions agree with TRBD2. Trimming at V came to 4 bases and at J to 8 bases, leaving 12 bases not matched to a gene. The CDR3 consists of 17 residues. The germline V gene encodes CDR1 MNHEY and CDR2 SVGEGT. The CDR3 DNA is TGTGCCAGCAGTTTCCCCTCTAGACTAGCGGGAGTGGATGAGCAGTTCTTC. Its translation: CASSFPSRLAGVDEQFF.

The V gene is TRBV29-1, the J gene TRBJ2-1; D call uncertain. Trimming took off 3 bases at V and 8 bases at J, with 5 bases between the two ends. The CDR3 totals 10 residues. The V gene's germline CDR1 is SQVTM and CDR2 ANQGSEA. The CDR3 sequence is CSVDQDEQFF. The CDR3 region has the DNA TGCAGCGTTGACCAGGATGAGCAGTTCTTC.

The genes are TRBV7-3 and TRBJ2-1; unclear D gene. V lost 3 bases and J lost 0, with 6 bases in between. Germline V gene lookup returns CDR1 SGHTA and CDR2 FQGTGA. The CDR3 runs 14 residues. In DNA form, the CDR3 reads TGTGCCAGCAGCTTTTCCGGCTCCTACAATGAGCAGTTCTTC. Translated, it gives CASSFSGSYNEQFF.

The chain has TRBV4-1 and TRBJ1-6; D uncertain. The germline V gene has CDR1 MGHRA and CDR2 YSYEKL. The CDR3 extends over 16 amino acids. Trimming left V 4 bases short and J 0 bases short, with 10 bases between. In nucleotides, the CDR3 is TGCGCCAGCAGCCCCGGGGATAGCTCCTATAATTCACCCCTCCACTTT. Its protein product is CASSPGDSSYNSPLHF.

The chain carries TRBV6-6 and TRBJ2-7, with 9 bases aligning to TRBD2. V lost 2 bases, J lost 1 base, and 3 bases stayed unmatched. Germline CDR1 MNHNY, CDR2 SVGAGI (reference sequence). This CDR3 has 15 amino acids. CDR3 loop: CASSYPLAGSYEQYF. The CDR3 DNA is TGTGCCAGCAGTTACCCGCTAGCGGGATCCTACGAGCAGTACTTC.

A few counts support this clonotype. V gene TRBV19 combines with J gene TRBJ2-3; D uncertain. This CDR3 has 12 amino acids. Deletions cut 5 bases from V and 9 bases from J, with 12 bases between. Germline V gene sequence: CDR1 LNHDA, CDR2 SQIVND (reference sequence). The CDR3 protein is CASSLGLRTQYF. The CDR3 coding sequence is TGTGCCAGTAGTTTGGGCCTCAGAACGCAGTATTTT.

The CDR3, as DNA: TGTGCCAGCAGCTTACCCTTGAACTACGAGCAGTACTTC. Its translation: CASSLPLNYEQYF. The chain uses TRBV7-9 and TRBJ2-7; no clear D. CDR3 length equals 13 residues. V was shortened by 2 bases and J by 3 bases, with 8 bases between the two germline ends. Germline V gives CDR1 SEHNR, CDR2 FQNEAQ (reference sequence).

V gene TRBV5-5 combines with J gene TRBJ2-1, with TRBD2 matching over 13 bases. This CDR3 comprises 15 residues. After removal of 3 bases from V and 5 bases from J, the junction contained 2 bases not matched to a gene. Looked up from germline, CDR1 is SGHKS and CDR2 is YYEKEE (reference sequence). In nucleotides, the CDR3 is TGTGCCAGCAGCTGGGGACTAGCGGGAAACAATGAGCAGTTCTTC. It codes for CASSWGLAGNNEQFF.

CDR3 protein: CASSSGVPYEQYF. The CDR3 DNA sequence: TGTGCCAGCAGCTCAGGCGTCCCGTACGAGCAGTACTTC. This chain joins TRBV7-9 and TRBJ2-7; D not resolved. The length of the CDR3 is 13 residues. The V and J ends lost 4 bases and 4 bases respectively, with 11 bases between them. Germline assignment: CDR1 SEHNR and CDR2 FQNEAQ (reference sequence).

A few counts support this clonotype. The chain has TRBV7-9 and TRBJ2-1; D is unresolved. The V gene's germline CDR1 is SEHNR and CDR2 FQNEAQ (reference sequence). The CDR3 covers 14 residues. V was trimmed by 4 bases and J by 6 bases, leaving 13 bases between them. CDR3 bases: TGTGCCAGCAGCTCCTCCGGGCCGCTCAATGAGCAGTTCTTC. Translated: CASSSSGPLNEQFF.

The chain combines TRBV20-1 with TRBJ2-3; unclear D gene. The germline V gene encodes CDR1 DFQATT and CDR2 SNEGSKA (reference sequence). This CDR3 is built from 18 residues. The germline V and J ends were trimmed by 0 bases and 0 bases, with 19 bases remaining between them. The CDR3 protein is CSARDGISSATSTDTQYF. Here the CDR3 DNA reads TGCAGTGCTAGAGATGGAATCAGCTCGGCGACTAGCACAGATACGCAGTATTTT.

This clonotype has just a few counts. V usage is TRBV7-9 and J usage is TRBJ2-7; 10 bases fit TRBD2. From germline, CDR1 is SEHNR and CDR2 FQNEAQ (reference sequence). V lost 8 bases and J lost 2; bases outside the gene matches: 3. This CDR3 is built from 13 residues. The CDR3: CASSSGGAYEQYF. The CDR3 DNA reads TGTGCCAGCTCGAGCGGGGGGGCCTACGAGCAGTACTTC.

This clonotype has just a few counts. The CDR3 nucleotides read TGTGCCAGCACGGGAACAGACTCTGGAAACACCATATATTTT. This translates into CASTGTDSGNTIYF. V usage is TRBV27 and J usage is TRBJ1-3; D remains ambiguous. The germline CDR1 and CDR2 sequences are MNHEY and SMNVEV (reference sequence). Trimming removed 7 bases from V and 0 bases from J, with 10 bases in between. The CDR3 is made up of 14 amino acids.

V and J are TRBV12-3 or TRBV12-4 and TRBJ1-2; D gene unclear. The CDR3 has 15 residues. V dropped 7 bases and J dropped 6 bases, with 21 bases sitting between them. CDR3 coding DNA: TGTGCCAGCACCAACACACCCGGTGCCTTTCATGGCTACACCTTC. This translates into CASTNTPGAFHGYTF.

The chain has TRBV6-2 or TRBV6-3 and TRBJ1-1; perhaps TRBD1 as D (5 bases). The V end was cut by 5 bases, the J end by 5 bases, with 15 bases between. The CDR3 is 14 amino acids. CDR1 and CDR2 from the germline V gene are MNHEY and SVGEGT. CDR3 residues: CASSRKGGATEAFF. For the CDR3, the DNA is TGTGCCAGCAGTAGAAAAGGTGGGGCGACTGAAGCTTTCTTT.

This chain links TRBV29-1 with TRBJ1-2; possibly TRBD1 for D (5 bases). The V and J ends lost 2 bases and 6 bases respectively, with 16 bases between them. Germline assignment: CDR1 SQVTM and CDR2 ANQGSEA. CDR3 length: 14 amino acids. The CDR3 loop reads CSVETPGMANGYTF. The CDR3 coding sequence is TGCAGCGTTGAAACCCCAGGGATGGCGAATGGCTACACCTTC.

This clonotype occurred a few times. The rearrangement uses TRBV12-3 or TRBV12-4 and TRBJ1-2; 10 bases agree with TRBD1. This CDR3 has 15 residues. J gave up 7 bases and V 5 bases, and 10 bases lay outside the gene matches. The CDR3 sequence is CASSPPGQGLGGYTF. CDR3 bases: TGTGCCAGCAGTCCACCGGGACAGGGGTTGGGTGGCTACACCTTC.

The chain couples TRBV18 to TRBJ2-1; 9 nucleotides match TRBD1. The V gene end was trimmed by 6 bases and the J gene end by 3 bases; junction bases not matched to a gene: 6. The CDR3 length is 15 residues. Germline CDR1 reads KGHSH; CDR2 reads LQKENI. CDR3 bases: TGTGCCAGCTCGCCGGACAGGGGTGACTACAATGAGCAGTTCTTC. The encoded protein is CASSPDRGDYNEQFF.

This chain connects TRBV9 to TRBJ1-4; a possible D gene is TRBD1 (6 bases). The CDR3 is made up of 14 amino acids. V was trimmed by 2 bases and J by 8 bases, leaving 13 bases between them. The germline gives CDR1 SGDLS, CDR2 YYNGEE. The CDR3 sequence is CASSVSGAGEKLFF. The DNA of the CDR3 is TGTGCCAGCAGCGTGTCAGGGGCTGGGGAAAAACTGTTTTTT.

This chain links TRBV12-3 or TRBV12-4 with TRBJ1-2; 8 nucleotides match TRBD1. The CDR3 loop spans 12 amino acids. V lost 6 bases and J lost 8; bases outside the gene matches: 5. The CDR3 here is CASRTGALGYTF. The CDR3 DNA reads as TGTGCCAGCAGGACAGGGGCACTCGGCTACACCTTC.

This clonotype showed up just a few times. V gene TRBV5-1 combines with J gene TRBJ2-1, with D possibly being TRBD1 or TRBD2 (5 bases each). Germline V gene data show CDR1 as SGHRS and CDR2 as YFSETQ. V lost 4 bases and J lost 5, with 16 bases in between. The CDR3 is 15 amino acids. CDR3 residues: CASSPWDGWDNEQFF. CDR3 bases: TGCGCCAGCAGCCCCTGGGACGGGTGGGACAATGAGCAGTTCTTC.

This clonotype was seen a handful of times. The chain joins TRBV12-3 or TRBV12-4 to TRBJ2-3; D might be TRBD1 (5 bases). This CDR3 spans 12 amino acids. The germline V and J ends were trimmed by 6 bases and 7 bases, with 11 bases remaining between them. The CDR3 loop reads CASRGQGYTQYF. The DNA for the CDR3 is TGTGCCAGCAGGGGCCAGGGATATACGCAGTATTTT.

This clonotype was observed a handful of times. The chain joins TRBV5-1 to TRBJ2-1, with TRBD1 matching over 10 bases. The CDR3 sequence is 14 residues long. Germline loops: CDR1 SGHRS, CDR2 YFSETQ. Trimming took 4 bases from V and 8 from J; bases not matched to a gene: 6. Here the CDR3 reads CASSAGTGDDEQFF. In nucleotides, the CDR3 is TGCGCCAGCAGCGCCGGGACAGGGGACGATGAGCAGTTCTTC.